This T cell receptor beta chain was retrieved from a study of T cell repertoires in cytomegalovirus infection. Study background: Public TCR beta signatures marked donors with CMV infection and the matching HLA. Study-level findings and limits: Within the response measured ex vivo, HLA-C-restricted CMV-specific TCR beta clonotypes were dominant. CMV carriers having the relevant HLA were flagged by cumulative public TCR beta family frequency.

TCRdb independently ran MiXCR on the reads; one entry per CDR3 protein. Here the sample spans about 310,000 distinct CDR3 sequences, about a tenth being singletons. In its sample, this clonotype was seen a few times. Its antigen is currently unknown. The CDR3 covers 15 residues. From germline, CDR1 is LGHNA and CDR2 YNFKEQ. The V and J ends lost 4 bases and 0 bases respectively, with 12 bases between them. The clonotype comes from a human donor in good health (CMV status not recorded). Some clones in this sample may be carry-over from other donors' samples. Input material: PBMCs. This chain uses TRBV4-2 with TRBJ2-5, with no clear D. CDR3 loop: CASSPFGRDQETQYF. The CDR3, as DNA: TGTGCCAGCAGCCCATTTGGCCGGGACCAAGAGACCCAGTACTTC.